This paragraph covers one TCR beta chain sequence. Its antigen remains unidentified. This sample is drawn from a study of cytomegalovirus exposure and HLA in healthy donors. Study results and limitations: On later analysis, the bulk of CMV-associated TCR beta chains appeared to be HLA-restricted.

The primer mix had 60 Vbeta and 13 Jbeta primers. TCRdb's table, derived via immunoSEQ multiplex PCR, lists solely in-frame clones and lacks some. The table includes 190,000 or so clones, 80% detected once. The donors comprised healthy bone marrow donors. Germline CDR1 and CDR2: LNHDA and SQIVND (reference sequence). Trimming removed 8 bases from V and 4 bases from J; junction bases left unmatched: 13. This CDR3 is built from 15 residues. This rearrangement joins TRBV19 to TRBJ1-1, with 7 bases matching TRBD1. Sequencing used PBMCs. The receptor was derived from a boy aged 10-17 years in good health and CMV-seronegative. The CDR3 DNA follows: TGTGCCAGTGGGACAGCGTCTTCCTGGGCCACTGAAGCTTTCTTT. Its translation is CASGTASSWATEAFF.